The TCR beta chain described here comes from a study of T cells after yellow fever vaccination. Overall study: Where fractions had low cell numbers, libraries were prepared from them with the SMART-Seq v4 Ultra Low Input RNA kit.

MiXCR, applied by TCRdb to the 5' RACE reads, yields one record per CDR3 protein. The table includes 150,000 to 200,000 distinct CDR3 sequences, about 10% detected once. The TCR originated in a young man who received the YFV17D yellow fever vaccine. The sequencing used CD8+ T cells sorted from PBMCs, collected 15 days after the yellow fever booster vaccination.

For the CDR3, the DNA is TGTGCCAGCAGTTTATTTGCCGGGACAGGGCGATATCAGCCCCAGCATTTT. Its translation is CASSLFAGTGRYQPQHF. The chain carries TRBV27 and TRBJ1-5, with 9 bases fitting TRBD1. Germline V lookup: CDR1 MNHEY, CDR2 SMNVEV (reference sequence). The CDR3 consists of 17 residues. Unmatched junction bases numbered 9, after V lost 1 base and J lost 5 bases.